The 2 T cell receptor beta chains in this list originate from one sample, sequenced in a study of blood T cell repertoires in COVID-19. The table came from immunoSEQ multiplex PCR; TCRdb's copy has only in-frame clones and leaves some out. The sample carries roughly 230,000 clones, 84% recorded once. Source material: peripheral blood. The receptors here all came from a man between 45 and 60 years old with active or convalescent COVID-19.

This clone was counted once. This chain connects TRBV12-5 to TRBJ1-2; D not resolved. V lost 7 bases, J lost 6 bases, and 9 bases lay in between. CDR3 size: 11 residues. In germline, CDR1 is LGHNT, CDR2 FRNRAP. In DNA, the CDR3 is TGTGCTAGTGCCCTAGTGGATGGCTACACCTTC. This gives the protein CASALVDGYTF.

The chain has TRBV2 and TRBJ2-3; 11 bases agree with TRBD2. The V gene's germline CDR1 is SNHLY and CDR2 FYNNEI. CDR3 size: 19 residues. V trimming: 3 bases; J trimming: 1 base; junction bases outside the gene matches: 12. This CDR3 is CASSDPDSGGARGTDTQYF. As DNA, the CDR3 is TGTGCCAGCAGTGACCCGGATAGCGGGGGGGCCAGGGGCACAGATACGCAGTATTTT.